Presented here are 20 T cell receptor beta chains from one specimen sequenced in a study of T cell responses to AZD1222 COVID-19 vaccine. Assay used: immunoSEQ multiplex PCR; TCRdb lists only in-frame clones, some missing. The sample lists about 120,000 clones, around 89% occurring once. Material: peripheral blood, obtained 28 days after the second AZD1222 dose. These receptors all come from an adult who received the AZD1222 COVID-19 vaccine.

The rearrangement uses TRBV12-5 and TRBJ1-5; the match to TRBD1 covers 8 bases. The CDR3 runs 14 residues. Germline CDR1 is LGHNT and CDR2 is FRNRAP. J gave up 9 bases and V 5 bases, and 9 bases lay outside the gene matches. DNA of the CDR3: TGTGCTAGTGGTCCAGGACAGGGCCGGAGGCCCCAGCATTTT. Protein: CASGPGQGRRPQHF.

A single count supports this clone. The CDR3, as DNA: TGTGCCAGCAGCTCGGACGGGACAGAGCCCTACAATGAGCAGTTCTTC. Residues: CASSSDGTEPYNEQFF. The V call is TRBV11-3, the J call TRBJ2-1; 7 nucleotides agree with TRBD1. V was clipped by 4 bases and J by 2 bases; unmatched bases: 8. The CDR3 covers 16 residues. Germline V gene data show CDR1 as SGHNT and CDR2 as YENEEA.

The chain is built from TRBV2 and TRBJ2-7, with D perhaps given as TRBD1 or TRBD2 (5 bases each). This CDR3 has 15 residues. Trimming left V 6 bases short and J 3 bases short, with 18 bases between. CDR1 SNHLY and CDR2 FYNNEI come from the germline V gene. The CDR3 DNA reads as TGTGCCAGCAGCCTCGAGGGGTCGGGTATCTACGAGCAGTACTTC. Its translation is CASSLEGSGIYEQYF.

CDR3 nucleotides: TGTGCCAGCAGCCCCCGGGCGGGGGGGAGGGCTTTCTTT. As protein: CASSPRAGGRAFF. The chain employs TRBV3-1 (or the pseudogene TRBV3-2) and TRBJ1-1; maybe TRBD1 (5 bases). Germline CDR1 and CDR2: LGHDT and YNNKEL (reference sequence). Trimming cost V 4 bases and J 11 bases, with 17 bases left between them. CDR3 size: 13 residues.

The rearrangement joins TRBV24-1 to TRBJ1-3, with 11 positions matching TRBD1. Germline CDR1 KGHDR, CDR2 SFDVKD. The CDR3 length is 15 residues. J was trimmed by 3 bases and V by 5 bases; bases with no gene match: 2. The CDR3 DNA is TGTGCCACCAGTGGGGGACAGGGGGGTGGAAACACCATATATTTT. It yields the protein CATSGGQGGGNTIYF.

V usage is TRBV27 and J usage is TRBJ1-2; no clear D gene. Germline CDR1 is MNHEY and CDR2 is SMNVEV (reference sequence). The CDR3 has 15 amino acids. The ends were cut back, 8 bases at V and 6 bases at J, with 22 bases in the middle. The CDR3 region has the DNA TGTGCCAGCGTATTTGGCAGGTCGCATTTCCATGGCTACACCTTC. Translation: CASVFGRSHFHGYTF.

The V and J genes are TRBV6-5 and TRBJ1-4, with D maybe TRBD1 (5 bases). CDR3 size: 15 residues. Germline lookup yields CDR1 MNHEY and CDR2 SVGAGI. The V gene lost 6 bases and the J gene lost 4 bases, with 15 bases spanning the gap. CDR3 protein: CASRDPGTGNEKLFF. The CDR3 region has the DNA TGTGCCAGCAGGGACCCCGGGACCGGTAATGAAAAACTGTTTTTT.

The V call is TRBV5-5, the J call TRBJ1-2; tentatively, D is TRBD1 (5 bases). Germline-derived CDR1 and CDR2 are SGHKS and YYEKEE (reference sequence). Trimming removed 6 bases from V and 4 bases from J, with 16 bases in between. The CDR3 spans 14 residues. The CDR3 sequence: CASTRGGVGYGYTF. The DNA of the CDR3 is TGTGCCAGCACCCGCGGGGGGGTCGGCTATGGCTACACCTTC.

This chain joins TRBV19 and TRBJ1-2; tentatively, D is TRBD1 (5 bases). Between the trimmed V and J ends, which lost 9 bases and 3 bases, there was a span of 14 bases. Germline loops: CDR1 LNHDA, CDR2 SQIVND (reference sequence). CDR3 length: 13 amino acids. The CDR3 sequence: CASEKGTYYGYTF. The CDR3 nucleotides are TGTGCCAGCGAGAAAGGGACGTACTATGGCTACACCTTC.

This clone is a singleton in its sample. The chain employs TRBV2 and TRBJ1-2, with 9 bases fitting TRBD1. CDR3 length equals 14 residues. CDR1 SNHLY and CDR2 FYNNEI come from the germline V gene. The ends lost 6 bases at V and 4 bases at J; junction bases unmatched: 6. Here the CDR3 reads CASRPGQGSYGYTF. The CDR3 DNA reads as TGTGCCAGCAGACCGGGACAGGGATCCTATGGCTACACCTTC.

CDR3 loop: CASSFARDYGYTF. Here the CDR3 DNA reads TGTGCCAGCAGCTTCGCCCGGGACTATGGCTACACCTTC. The chain joins TRBV7-2 to TRBJ1-2; D call uncertain. V shed 3 bases and J shed 3 bases, with 8 bases lying between them. In germline, CDR1 is SGHTA, CDR2 FQGNSA. This CDR3 has 13 residues.

The rearrangement links TRBV7-2 to TRBJ1-3; no definite D call. Germline V gene sequence: CDR1 SGHTA, CDR2 FQGNSA. The CDR3 contains 15 residues. V shed 4 bases and J shed 2 bases, with 12 bases lying between them. The CDR3 here is CASSSSSIPGNTIYF. As DNA, the CDR3 is TGTGCCAGCAGCTCCTCATCCATTCCTGGAAACACCATATATTTT.

The chain carries TRBV6-5 and TRBJ2-5; no definite D call. V gave up 0 bases and J gave up 5 bases, with 10 bases separating them. The CDR3 is made up of 14 amino acids. Germline CDR1 MNHEY, CDR2 SVGAGI. DNA of the CDR3: TGTGCCAGCAGTTACTCGAACGGTCCGGAGACCCAGTACTTC. Translation gives CASSYSNGPETQYF.

This chain joins TRBV18 and TRBJ2-7; a possible D gene is TRBD2 (5 bases). Trimming removed 2 bases from V and 4 bases from J, with 9 bases in between. Germline CDR1 reads KGHSH; CDR2 reads LQKENI. The CDR3 consists of 13 residues. The CDR3 DNA reads TGTGCCAGCTCACCAACAGAGCGGTACGAGCAGTACTTC. Its protein is CASSPTERYEQYF.

The chain combines TRBV7-3 with TRBJ2-7; 9 bases are shared with TRBD2. This CDR3 region has 14 residues. The trim removed 4 bases at V and 2 bases at J, leaving 3 bases unmatched. Germline V lookup: CDR1 SGHTA, CDR2 FQGTGA. The CDR3 protein is CASSSAGGPYEQYF. In DNA, the CDR3 is TGTGCCAGCAGCTCCGCGGGAGGGCCCTACGAGCAGTACTTC.

The V call is TRBV18, the J call TRBJ1-6; unclear D gene. V shed 0 bases and J shed 9 bases, with 6 bases lying between them. Germline loops: CDR1 KGHSH, CDR2 LQKENI. The CDR3 extends over 13 amino acids. As DNA, the CDR3 is TGTGCCAGCTCACCACCTGCTCGTTCACCCCTCCACTTT. Its translation: CASSPPARSPLHF. The whole variable domain, remainder taken from reference TRBV18 and TRBJ1-6, is NAGVMQNPRHLVRRRGQEARLRCSPMKGHSHVYWYRQLPEEGLKFMVYLQKENIIDESGMPKERFSAEFPKEGPSILRIQQVVRGDSAAYFCASSPPARSPLHFGNGTRLTVT.

The chain carries TRBV7-6 and TRBJ1-2; D is perhaps TRBD1 (5 bases). V was cut by 5 bases and J by 1 base, with 14 bases left in between. This CDR3 is 15 amino acids long. Germline V lookup: CDR1 SGHVS, CDR2 FNYEAQ. This CDR3 is CASSVDRDGNYGYTF. CDR3 coding DNA: TGTGCCAGCAGCGTAGACCGGGACGGTAACTATGGCTACACCTTC. The whole variable domain, filled in from reference TRBV7-6 and TRBJ1-2, reads GAGVSQSPRYKVTKRGQDVALRCDPISGHVSLYWYRQALGQGPEFLTYFNYEAQQDKSGLPNDRFSAERPEGSISTLTIQRTEQRDSAMYRCASSVDRDGNYGYTFGSGTRLTVV.

The chain links TRBV12-3 or TRBV12-4 to TRBJ2-1, with no clear D. Trimming stripped 7 bases from V and 8 bases from J, with 9 bases between. The CDR3 loop spans 11 amino acids. The CDR3 DNA sequence: TGTGCCAGCACTGCCGGATATGAGCAGTTCTTC. This encodes CASTAGYEQFF.

V usage is TRBV11-2 and J usage is TRBJ1-1; D call uncertain. Germline V gene lookup returns CDR1 SGHAT and CDR2 FQNNGV. Between the trimmed V and J ends, which lost 0 bases and 8 bases, there was a span of 7 bases. The CDR3 is made up of 12 amino acids. The CDR3 sequence: CASSLDLDEAFF. In DNA form, the CDR3 reads TGTGCCAGCAGCTTAGATTTGGACGAAGCTTTCTTT.

This chain uses TRBV12-3 or TRBV12-4 with TRBJ2-7; D unclear. V dropped 3 bases and J dropped 3 bases, with 9 bases sitting between them. The CDR3 is made up of 13 amino acids. The CDR3 nucleotides read TGTGCCAGCAGTTTCTCCTTGGGCTACGAGCAGTACTTC. Translated: CASSFSLGYEQYF.